Below, 12 T cell receptor beta chains from the same sample are listed, as sequenced in a study of cytomegalovirus exposure and HLA in healthy donors. Researchers ran the PCR with 60 Vbeta and 13 Jbeta primers. The protocol was immunoSEQ multiplex PCR, while the TCRdb copy is restricted to in-frame clones and leaves out a portion. The table shows roughly 120,000 clones, with less than 80% occurring only once. The specimen was PBMCs. Receptors were obtained from a man aged 50 to 60 in good health and CMV-seronegative.

CDR3 residues: CAWSTGQGLGTEAFF. The CDR3, as DNA: TGTGCCTGGAGTACGGGACAGGGTTTGGGTACTGAAGCTTTCTTT. The chain has TRBV30 and TRBJ1-1; 9 bases are shared with TRBD1. CDR3 length: 15 amino acids. With V trimmed by 2 bases and J by 5 bases, 9 bases remained unmatched. The germline CDR1 and CDR2 sequences are GTSNPN and SVGIG (reference sequence).

The chain uses TRBV19 and TRBJ1-5; the D gene is possibly TRBD1 (5 bases). V dropped 5 bases and J dropped 9 bases, with 20 bases sitting between them. The CDR3 covers 15 residues. Germline V gives CDR1 LNHDA, CDR2 SQIVND (reference sequence). CDR3 sequence: CASSGGTGERRPQHF. DNA for the CDR3: TGTGCCAGTAGTGGGGGGACCGGGGAACGGCGGCCCCAGCATTTT.

This clone occurred a few times. The rearrangement links TRBV23-1 to TRBJ1-5; 11 nucleotides match TRBD1. TRBV23-1 counts as an open reading frame of uncertain function. With V trimmed by 9 bases and J by 0 bases, 10 bases remained unmatched. There are 17 residues in the CDR3. The CDR3 DNA is TGCGCCAGGTTCGGACAGGGGGCTTTTTATAGCAATCAGCCCCAGCATTTT. Its translation: CARFGQGAFYSNQPQHF.

DNA for the CDR3: TGTGCCTGGAGCCCTGAGAGGGAATATGGCTACACCTTC. Translated: CAWSPEREYGYTF. The rearrangement links TRBV30 to TRBJ1-2; D remains unclear. In germline, CDR1 is GTSNPN, CDR2 SVGIG (reference sequence). V was clipped by 3 bases and J by 5 bases, with 13 bases between them. The CDR3 is 13 amino acids.

This clone was seen only a few times. The chain uses TRBV5-1 and TRBJ2-3, with unresolved D. Germline V gene sequence: CDR1 SGHRS, CDR2 YFSETQ. V was trimmed by 2 bases and J by 4 bases, leaving 8 bases between them. This CDR3 has 13 amino acids. The CDR3 region has the DNA TGCGCCAGCAGCTTTGAGAGGCCAGATACGCAGTATTTT. Translated, it gives CASSFERPDTQYF.

The chain is built from TRBV5-4 and TRBJ2-1; TRBD1 might be the D (6 bases). CDR3 length: 16 residues. Per the germline V gene, CDR1 is SGHNT and CDR2 is YYREEE (reference sequence). V lost 0 bases and J 7 bases, leaving 17 bases between the germline ends. CDR3 loop: CASSLEGRQAWNEQFF. DNA for the CDR3: TGTGCCAGCAGCTTGGAGGGCAGACAGGCATGGAATGAGCAGTTCTTC.

V gene TRBV21-1 combines with J gene TRBJ1-2. TRBV21-1 is given as a pseudogene. CDR3 length: 18 amino acids. The DNA of the CDR3 is TGTGCCAGCAGCAAAGTTATAGCCTTACGATATTGGGACTATGGCTACACCTTC. Residues: CASSKVIALRYWDYGYTF.

This clone came up a few times. Other DNA variants within this sample encode the same CDR3. This chain joins TRBV4-3 and TRBJ2-6; D is unresolved. The CDR3 sequence is 14 residues long. Germline V gene sequence: CDR1 LGHNA, CDR2 YSLEER. The V and J ends lost 4 bases and 1 base respectively, with 5 bases between them. Here the CDR3 DNA reads TGCGCCAGCAGCCTCAGTTCTGGGGCCAACGTCCTGACTTTC. This gives the protein CASSLSSGANVLTF.

J is TRBJ2-7 and V is TRBV18; the match to TRBD1 covers 9 bases. Trimming cost V 6 bases and J 4 bases; bases outside gene matches: 10. Looked up from germline, CDR1 is KGHSH and CDR2 is LQKENI. The CDR3 is made up of 15 amino acids. CDR3 region: CASSPGTGRGYEQYV. In nucleotides, the CDR3 is TGTGCCAGCTCGCCCGGGACAGGGCGAGGATACGAGCAGTACGTC.

The rearrangement links TRBV5-4 to TRBJ2-1; 10 bases align to TRBD2. The ends lost 0 bases at V and 4 bases at J; junction bases unmatched: 7. In germline, CDR1 is SGHNT, CDR2 YYREEE (reference sequence). The CDR3 contains 17 residues. The CDR3 is CASSLVPSGGVYNEQFF. Written as DNA, the CDR3 is TGTGCCAGCAGCTTGGTCCCCAGCGGGGGGGTTTACAATGAGCAGTTCTTC.

V is TRBV9 and J is TRBJ2-1, with 7 bases matching TRBD2. Germline V gives CDR1 SGDLS, CDR2 YYNGEE. V was clipped by 1 base and J by 4 bases; unmatched bases: 8. This CDR3 is 16 amino acids long. CDR3 coding DNA: TGTGCCAGCAGCGTAAGGGTAAGCGGGGCTTACAATGAGCAGTTCTTC. Protein sequence: CASSVRVSGAYNEQFF. Full variable domain (rest looked up from reference TRBV9 and TRBJ2-1): DSGVTQTPKHLITATGQRVTLRCSPRSGDLSVYWYQQSLDQGLQFLIQYYNGEERAKGNILERFSAQQFPDLHSELNLSSLELGDSALYFCASSVRVSGAYNEQFFGPGTRLTVL.

The chain is built from TRBV28 and TRBJ1-5, with 9 bases fitting TRBD1. This CDR3 comprises 18 residues. The V segment lost 7 bases and the J segment 2 bases; nucleotides outside the gene matches: 15. Germline loops: CDR1 MDHEN, CDR2 SYDVKM. This chain's CDR3 is CASTNSRSWTGGNQPQHF. The CDR3 DNA reads TGTGCCAGCACTAATTCGCGTTCGTGGACAGGGGGCAATCAGCCCCAGCATTTT.